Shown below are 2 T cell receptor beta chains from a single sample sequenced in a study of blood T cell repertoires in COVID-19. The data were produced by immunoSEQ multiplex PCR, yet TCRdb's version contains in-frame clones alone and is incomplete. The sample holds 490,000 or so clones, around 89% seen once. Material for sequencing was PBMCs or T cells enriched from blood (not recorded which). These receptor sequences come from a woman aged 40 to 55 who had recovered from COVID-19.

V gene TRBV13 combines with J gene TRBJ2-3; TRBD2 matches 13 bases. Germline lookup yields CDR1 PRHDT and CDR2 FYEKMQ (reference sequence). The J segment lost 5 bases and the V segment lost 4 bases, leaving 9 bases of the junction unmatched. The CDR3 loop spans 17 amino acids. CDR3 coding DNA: TGTGCCAGCAGCTCCGGCACTAGCGGGAGGGGGAAAGATACGCAGTATTTT. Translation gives CASSSGTSGRGKDTQYF.

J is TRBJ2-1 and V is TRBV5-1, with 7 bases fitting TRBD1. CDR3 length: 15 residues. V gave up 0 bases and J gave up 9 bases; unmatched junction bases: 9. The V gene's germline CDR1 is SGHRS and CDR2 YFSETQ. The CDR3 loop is CASSLAQGRGTEQFF. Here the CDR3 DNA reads TGCGCCAGCAGCTTGGCACAGGGCAGGGGGACTGAGCAGTTCTTC.